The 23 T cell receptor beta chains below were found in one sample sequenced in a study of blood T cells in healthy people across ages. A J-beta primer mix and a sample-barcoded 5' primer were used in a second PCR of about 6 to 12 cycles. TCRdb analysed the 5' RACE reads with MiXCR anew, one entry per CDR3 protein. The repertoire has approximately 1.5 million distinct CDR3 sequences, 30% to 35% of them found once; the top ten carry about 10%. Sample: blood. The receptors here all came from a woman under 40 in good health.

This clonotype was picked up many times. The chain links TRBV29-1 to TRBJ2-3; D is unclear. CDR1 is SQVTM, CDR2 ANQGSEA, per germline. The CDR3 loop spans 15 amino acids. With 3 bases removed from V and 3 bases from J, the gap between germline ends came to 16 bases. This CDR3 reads CSVENGTPETDTQYF. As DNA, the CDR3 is TGCAGCGTTGAGAATGGTACCCCGGAGACAGATACGCAGTATTTT.

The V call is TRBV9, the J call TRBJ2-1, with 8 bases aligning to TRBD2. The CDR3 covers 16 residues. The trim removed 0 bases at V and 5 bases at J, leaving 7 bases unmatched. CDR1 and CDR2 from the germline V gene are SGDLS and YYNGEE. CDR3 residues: CASSVAVQAGDNEQFF. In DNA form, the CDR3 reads TGTGCCAGCAGCGTAGCGGTCCAAGCGGGGGACAATGAGCAGTTCTTC.

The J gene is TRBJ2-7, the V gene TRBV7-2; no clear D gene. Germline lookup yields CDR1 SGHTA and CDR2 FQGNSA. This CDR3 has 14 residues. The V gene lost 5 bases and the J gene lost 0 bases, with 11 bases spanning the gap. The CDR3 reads CASSRLEFSYEQYF. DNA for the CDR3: TGTGCCAGCAGCCGCCTGGAATTCTCCTACGAGCAGTACTTC.

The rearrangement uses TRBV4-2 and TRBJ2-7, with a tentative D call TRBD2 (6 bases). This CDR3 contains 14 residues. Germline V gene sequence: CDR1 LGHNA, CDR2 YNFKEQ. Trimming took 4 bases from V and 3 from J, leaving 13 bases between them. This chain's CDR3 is CASSPGGENYEQYF. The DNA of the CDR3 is TGTGCCAGCAGCCCCGGGGGAGAGAACTACGAGCAGTACTTC.

The CDR3 region is CASKFKGSGNTIYF. In DNA, the CDR3 is TGTGCCAGCAAATTCAAAGGCTCTGGAAACACCATATATTTT. The chain combines TRBV2 with TRBJ1-3; D is uncertain. The CDR3 runs 14 residues. CDR1 is SNHLY and CDR2 is FYNNEI in the germline V gene. Trimming removed 7 bases from V and 0 bases from J, with 10 bases in between.

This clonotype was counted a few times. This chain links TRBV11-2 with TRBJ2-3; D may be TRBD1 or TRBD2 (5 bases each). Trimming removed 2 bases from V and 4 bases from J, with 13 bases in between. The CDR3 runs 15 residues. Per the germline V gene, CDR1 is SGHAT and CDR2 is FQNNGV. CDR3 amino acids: CASSLSGRAADTQYF. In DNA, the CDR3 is TGTGCCAGCAGCTTAAGCGGCAGGGCCGCAGATACGCAGTATTTT.

CDR3 loop: CASSEGGGRDNYGYTF. The CDR3 DNA sequence: TGTGCCAGCAGTGAAGGCGGGGGACGCGATAACTATGGCTACACCTTC. The chain recombines TRBV6-1 with TRBJ1-2, with a weak D call TRBD1 (5 bases). In germline, CDR1 is MNHNS, CDR2 SASEGT. This CDR3 region has 16 residues. V gave up 1 base and J gave up 1 base, with 13 bases separating them.

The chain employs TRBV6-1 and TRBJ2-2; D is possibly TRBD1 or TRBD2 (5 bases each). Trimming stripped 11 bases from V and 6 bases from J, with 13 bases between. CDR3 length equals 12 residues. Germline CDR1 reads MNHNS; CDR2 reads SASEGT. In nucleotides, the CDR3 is TGTGCCGGGAATCGGGGCGCCGGGGAGCTGTTTTTT. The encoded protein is CAGNRGAGELFF.

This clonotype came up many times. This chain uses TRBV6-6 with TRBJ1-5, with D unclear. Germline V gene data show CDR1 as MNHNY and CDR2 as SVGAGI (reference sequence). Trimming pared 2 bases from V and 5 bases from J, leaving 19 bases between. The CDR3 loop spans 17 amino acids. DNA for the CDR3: TGTGCCAGCAGTTACCCAAGGAACGGATGGATGGATCAGCCCCAGCATTTT. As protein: CASSYPRNGWMDQPQHF.

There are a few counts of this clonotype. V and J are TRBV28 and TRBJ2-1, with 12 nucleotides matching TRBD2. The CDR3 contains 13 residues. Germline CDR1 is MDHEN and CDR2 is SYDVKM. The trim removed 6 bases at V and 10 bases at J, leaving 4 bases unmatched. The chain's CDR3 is CASRLAGGEEQFF. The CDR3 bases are TGTGCCAGCAGACTAGCGGGGGGCGAAGAGCAGTTCTTC.

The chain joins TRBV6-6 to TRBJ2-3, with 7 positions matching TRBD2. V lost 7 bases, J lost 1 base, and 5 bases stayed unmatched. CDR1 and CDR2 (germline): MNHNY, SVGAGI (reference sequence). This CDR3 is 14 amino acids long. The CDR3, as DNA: TGTGCCAGCAATCCAGCGGGGCGCACAGATACGCAGTATTTT. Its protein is CASNPAGRTDTQYF.

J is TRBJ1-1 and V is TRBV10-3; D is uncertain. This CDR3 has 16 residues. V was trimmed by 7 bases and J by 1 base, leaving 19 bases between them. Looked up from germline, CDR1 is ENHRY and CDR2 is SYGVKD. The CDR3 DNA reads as TGTGCCATCATAAACCCTTCGGTAAGGAGGAACACTGAAGCTTTCTTT. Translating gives CAIINPSVRRNTEAFF.

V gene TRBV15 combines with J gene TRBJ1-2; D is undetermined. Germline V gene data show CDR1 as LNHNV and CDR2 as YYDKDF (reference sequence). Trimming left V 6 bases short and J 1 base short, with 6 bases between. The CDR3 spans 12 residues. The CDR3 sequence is CATSEGNYGYTF. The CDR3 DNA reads TGTGCCACCAGTGAGGGTAACTATGGCTACACCTTC.

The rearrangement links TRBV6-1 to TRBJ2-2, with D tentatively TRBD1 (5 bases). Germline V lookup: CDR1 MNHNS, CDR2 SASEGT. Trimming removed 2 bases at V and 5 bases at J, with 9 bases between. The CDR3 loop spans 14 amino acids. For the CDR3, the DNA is TGTGCCAGCAGTGAACAGGGATGGACCGGGGAGCTGTTTTTT. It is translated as CASSEQGWTGELFF.

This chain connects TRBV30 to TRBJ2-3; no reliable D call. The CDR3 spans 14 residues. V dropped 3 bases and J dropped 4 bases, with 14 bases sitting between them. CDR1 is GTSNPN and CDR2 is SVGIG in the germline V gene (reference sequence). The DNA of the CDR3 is TGTGCCTGGAGGACCCAGGATTTCGCAGATACGCAGTATTTT. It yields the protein CAWRTQDFADTQYF.

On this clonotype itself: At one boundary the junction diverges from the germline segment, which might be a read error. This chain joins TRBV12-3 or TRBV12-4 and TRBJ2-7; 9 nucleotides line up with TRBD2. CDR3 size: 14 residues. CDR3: CASRPYGTSYKQYF. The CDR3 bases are TGTGCCAGCAGGCCGTACGGGACTAGCTACAAGCAGTACTTC.

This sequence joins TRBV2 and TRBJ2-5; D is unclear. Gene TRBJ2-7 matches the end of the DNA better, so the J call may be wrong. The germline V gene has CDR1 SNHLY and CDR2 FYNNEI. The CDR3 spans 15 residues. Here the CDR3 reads CASSEGVRLRYEQYF. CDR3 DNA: TGTGCCAGCAGTGAGGGTGTTAGGTTGCGATACGAGCAGTACTTC.

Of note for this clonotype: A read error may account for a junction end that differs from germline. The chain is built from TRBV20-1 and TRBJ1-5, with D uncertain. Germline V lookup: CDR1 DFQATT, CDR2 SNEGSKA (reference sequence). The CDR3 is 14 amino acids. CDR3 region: CSARGFSGNQPQHF. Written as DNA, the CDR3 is TGCAGCGCTAGAGGGTTCTCTGGCAATCAGCCCCAGCATTTT.

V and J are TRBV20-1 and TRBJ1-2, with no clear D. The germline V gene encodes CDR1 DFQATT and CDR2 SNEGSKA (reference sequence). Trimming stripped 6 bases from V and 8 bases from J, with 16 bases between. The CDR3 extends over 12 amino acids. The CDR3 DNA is TGCAGTGCCCGTAGCGGGCGCGACGGCTACACCTTC. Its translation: CSARSGRDGYTF.

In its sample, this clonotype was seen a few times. Here the CDR3 reads CASSRATESYNSPLHF. The CDR3 DNA reads TGCGCCAGCAGCCGGGCCACAGAGTCTTATAATTCACCCCTCCACTTT. The chain joins TRBV4-1 to TRBJ1-6; D gene ambiguous. The CDR3 extends over 16 amino acids. V dropped 4 bases and J dropped 4 bases, with 14 bases sitting between them. Germline CDR1 reads MGHRA; CDR2 reads YSYEKL.

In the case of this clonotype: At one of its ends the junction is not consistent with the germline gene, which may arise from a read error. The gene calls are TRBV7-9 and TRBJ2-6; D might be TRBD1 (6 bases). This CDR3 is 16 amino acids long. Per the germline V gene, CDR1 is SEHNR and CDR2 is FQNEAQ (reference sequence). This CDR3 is CVSSRRTASGANVLTF. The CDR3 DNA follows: TGTGTCAGCAGCAGAAGGACAGCCTCTGGGGCCAACGTCCTGACTTTC.

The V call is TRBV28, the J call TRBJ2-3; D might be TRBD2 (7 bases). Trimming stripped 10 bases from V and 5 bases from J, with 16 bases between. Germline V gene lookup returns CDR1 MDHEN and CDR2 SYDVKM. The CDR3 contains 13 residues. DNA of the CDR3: TGTGCCACGAGCCAAGGGGGGGTAGATACGCAGTATTTT. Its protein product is CATSQGGVDTQYF.

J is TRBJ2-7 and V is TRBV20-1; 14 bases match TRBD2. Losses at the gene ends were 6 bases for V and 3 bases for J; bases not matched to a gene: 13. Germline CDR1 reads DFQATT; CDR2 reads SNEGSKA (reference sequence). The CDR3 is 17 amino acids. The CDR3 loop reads CSAYGTSGRQPLYEQYF. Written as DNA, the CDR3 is TGCAGTGCCTACGGGACTAGCGGGAGACAACCTCTCTACGAGCAGTACTTC.